These 14 T cell receptor beta chains were all obtained from the same sample, sequenced in a study of cytomegalovirus exposure and HLA in healthy donors. PCR involved 60 Vbeta and 13 Jbeta primers. Repertoires were generated with immunoSEQ multiplex PCR, while TCRdb's copy carries only in-frame clones and drops some. The data hold under 65,000 clones, with approximately 84% observed a single time. Sequences were obtained from PBMCs. These receptors were taken from a man over 45 in good health and CMV-seronegative.

The chain is built from TRBV13 and TRBJ2-6, with 8 bases aligning to TRBD1. CDR3 length: 19 residues. CDR1 and CDR2 from the germline V gene are PRHDT and FYEKMQ (reference sequence). V lost 4 bases, J lost 0 bases, and 11 bases stayed unmatched. In DNA, the CDR3 is TGTGCCAGCAGCTCTATCTGGACAGGGACCCTCTCTGGGGCCAACGTCCTGACTTTC. Translation gives CASSSIWTGTLSGANVLTF.

The CDR3 region is CASSFRSPGPQHF. The CDR3 nucleotides are TGTGCCAGCAGTTTCCGGAGCCCCGGGCCCCAGCATTTT. This sequence joins TRBV27 and TRBJ1-5; no reliable D call. The CDR3 consists of 13 residues. Trimming cost V 3 bases and J 9 bases, with 12 bases left between them. Germline values: CDR1 MNHEY, CDR2 SMNVEV (reference sequence).

This sequence joins TRBV15 and TRBJ2-7; TRBD1 aligns across 9 bases. Germline loops: CDR1 LNHNV, CDR2 YYDKDF (reference sequence). The CDR3 spans 16 residues. V trimming: 3 bases; J trimming: 4 bases; junction bases outside the gene matches: 10. The CDR3 region is CATSSRGTGSQYEQYF. CDR3 in DNA: TGTGCCACCAGCAGCCGCGGGACAGGGTCACAATACGAGCAGTACTTC.

The CDR3 sequence: CASSLVLAGIDTQYF. The CDR3 DNA reads as TGTGCCAGCAGCTTAGTTCTAGCGGGGATAGATACGCAGTATTTT. V gene TRBV11-2 combines with J gene TRBJ2-3; 9 bases are a match to TRBD2. V was pared by 1 base and J by 5 bases, with 4 bases of the junction left unmatched. Per the germline V gene, CDR1 is SGHAT and CDR2 is FQNNGV. The CDR3 loop spans 15 amino acids.

V gene TRBV11-2 combines with J gene TRBJ2-4; a weak D match, TRBD1 (5 bases). Germline V lookup: CDR1 SGHAT, CDR2 FQNNGV. The CDR3 has 13 residues. Trimming cost V 6 bases and J 3 bases, with 9 bases left between them. In DNA form, the CDR3 reads TGTGCCAGCAGAGACAGCTACAAAAACATTCAGTACTTC. It is translated as CASRDSYKNIQYF.

V and J are TRBV4-3 and TRBJ2-3, with D possibly matching TRBD2 (5 bases). Per the germline V gene, CDR1 is LGHNA and CDR2 is YSLEER. Trimming took off 1 base at V and 0 bases at J, with 8 bases between the two ends. The CDR3 contains 15 residues. The CDR3, as DNA: TGCGCCAGCAGCCAAGCGGCGGGCAGCACAGATACGCAGTATTTT. Amino acids: CASSQAAGSTDTQYF.

The sample holds one count of this clone. The V call is TRBV6-5, the J call TRBJ1-1; TRBD1 aligns across 8 bases. Germline V gene lookup returns CDR1 MNHEY and CDR2 SVGAGI. The CDR3 sequence is 15 residues long. V lost 5 bases to trimming and J lost 1 base; unmatched junction nucleotides: 6. CDR3 protein: CASSTGQGSNTEAFF. The CDR3 coding sequence is TGTGCCAGCAGTACAGGACAGGGATCGAACACTGAAGCTTTCTTT.

The genes are TRBV27 and TRBJ2-1; the match to TRBD1 covers 8 bases. The V and J ends lost 5 bases and 0 bases, in that order; junction bases with no gene match: 12. This CDR3 comprises 18 residues. Germline V gene data show CDR1 as MNHEY and CDR2 as SMNVEV (reference sequence). The CDR3 bases are TGTGCCAGCAGTCTCGGGACAGGAATAAGTAGCTCCTACAATGAGCAGTTCTTC. Its protein is CASSLGTGISSSYNEQFF.

This clone has just a few counts. As DNA, the CDR3 is TGTGCCAGCAGTCCACAGGCGGTAGGGGACAAGACCCAGTACTTC. The encoded protein is CASSPQAVGDKTQYF. This chain links TRBV6-6 with TRBJ2-5, with D perhaps TRBD1 (6 bases). V gave up 5 bases and J gave up 6 bases, with 19 bases separating them. CDR3 length: 15 residues. CDR1 MNHNY and CDR2 SVGAGI come from the germline V gene (reference sequence).

The DNA of the CDR3 is TGTGCCTGGGGAAGGGACAGCCTCTCCTATAATTCACCCCTCCACTTT. It specifies CAWGRDSLSYNSPLHF. The chain has TRBV30 and TRBJ1-6; 7 bases align to TRBD1. The CDR3 loop spans 16 amino acids. With V trimmed by 5 bases and J by 0 bases, 7 bases remained unmatched. Germline CDR1 reads GTSNPN; CDR2 reads SVGIG (reference sequence).

CDR3: CASSSTGGTRGLNEQFF. CDR3 in DNA: TGTGCCAGCAGCTCAACCGGCGGGACTCGCGGGCTTAATGAGCAGTTCTTC. The V and J genes are TRBV7-3 and TRBJ2-1; tentative D call: TRBD2 (6 bases). CDR1 and CDR2 from the germline V gene are SGHTA and FQGTGA. This CDR3 has 17 amino acids. V was shortened by 4 bases and J by 7 bases, with 23 bases between the two germline ends.

V is TRBV4-1 and J is TRBJ1-4; no definite D call. CDR1 and CDR2 (germline): MGHRA, YSYEKL. V dropped 4 bases and J dropped 0 bases, with 12 bases sitting between them. This CDR3 spans 16 amino acids. CDR3 in DNA: TGCGCCAGCAGCCTGTCCCCGGGGTCAACTAATGAAAAACTGTTTTTT. It translates to CASSLSPGSTNEKLFF.

The chain combines TRBV19 with TRBJ1-1, with 8 nucleotides matching TRBD1. The length of the CDR3 is 12 residues. After removal of 7 bases from V and 8 bases from J, the junction contained 6 bases not matched to a gene. In germline, CDR1 is LNHDA, CDR2 SQIVND (reference sequence). CDR3 sequence (DNA): TGTGCCAGTACCAGGACAGGGCGCGAAGCTTTCTTT. It encodes CASTRTGREAFF.

This chain joins TRBV7-7 and TRBJ2-2, with D unclear. The CDR3 runs to 18 residues. CDR1 SSHAT and CDR2 FNYEAQ come from the germline V gene (reference sequence). Trimming removed 5 bases from V and 3 bases from J, with 22 bases in between. The CDR3 DNA reads as TGTGCCAGCAGCCTCGCGATCGGGTTGGCATCGGACACCGGGGAGCTGTTTTTT. It codes for CASSLAIGLASDTGELFF.